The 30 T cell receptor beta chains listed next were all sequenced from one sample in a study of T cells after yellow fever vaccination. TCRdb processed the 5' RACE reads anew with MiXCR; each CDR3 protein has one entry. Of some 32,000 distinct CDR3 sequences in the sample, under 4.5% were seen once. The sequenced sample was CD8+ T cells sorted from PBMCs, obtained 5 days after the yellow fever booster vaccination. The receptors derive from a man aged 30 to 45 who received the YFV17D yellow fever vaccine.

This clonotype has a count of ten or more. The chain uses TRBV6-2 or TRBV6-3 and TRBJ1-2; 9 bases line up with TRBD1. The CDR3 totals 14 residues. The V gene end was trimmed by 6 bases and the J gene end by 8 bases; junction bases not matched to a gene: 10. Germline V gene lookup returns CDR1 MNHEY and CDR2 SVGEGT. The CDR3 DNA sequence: TGTGCCAGCAGCCTATCCGGGACAGGGCGCGGCTACACCTTC. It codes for CASSLSGTGRGYTF.

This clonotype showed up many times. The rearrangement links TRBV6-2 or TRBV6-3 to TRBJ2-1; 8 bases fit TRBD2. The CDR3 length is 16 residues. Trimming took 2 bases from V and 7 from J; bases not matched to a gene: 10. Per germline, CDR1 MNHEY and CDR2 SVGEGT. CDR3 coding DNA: TGTGCCAGCAGTTACGGGTTCGGTAGCGGGACTAATGAGCAGTTCTTC. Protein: CASSYGFGSGTNEQFF.

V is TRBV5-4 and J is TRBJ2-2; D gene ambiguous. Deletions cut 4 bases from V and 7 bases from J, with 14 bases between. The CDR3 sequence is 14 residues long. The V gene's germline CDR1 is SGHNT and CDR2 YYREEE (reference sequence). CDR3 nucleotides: TGTGCCAGCAGCCTGACTGGGCTGAACGGGGAGCTGTTTTTT. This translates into CASSLTGLNGELFF. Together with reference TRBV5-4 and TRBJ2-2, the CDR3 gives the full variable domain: ETGVTQSPTHLIKTRGQQVTLRCSSQSGHNTVSWYQQALGQGPQFIFQYYREEENGRGNFPPRFSGLQFPNYSSELNVNALELDDSALYLCASSLTGLNGELFFGEGSRLTVL.

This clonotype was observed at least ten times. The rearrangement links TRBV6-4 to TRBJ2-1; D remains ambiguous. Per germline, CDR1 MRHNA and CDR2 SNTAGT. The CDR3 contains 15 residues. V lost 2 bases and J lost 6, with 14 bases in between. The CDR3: CASSDGGFQVNEQFF. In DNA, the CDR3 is TGTGCCAGCAGTGACGGTGGATTTCAGGTCAATGAGCAGTTCTTC.

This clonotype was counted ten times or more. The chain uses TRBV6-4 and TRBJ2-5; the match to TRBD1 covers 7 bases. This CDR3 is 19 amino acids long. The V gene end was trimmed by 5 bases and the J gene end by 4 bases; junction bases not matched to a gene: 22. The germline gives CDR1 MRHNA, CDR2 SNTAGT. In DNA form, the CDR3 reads TGTGCCAGCAGTCTTACATCACACCGTGACAGGGAAAAAGGAGAGACCCAGTACTTC. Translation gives CASSLTSHRDREKGETQYF.

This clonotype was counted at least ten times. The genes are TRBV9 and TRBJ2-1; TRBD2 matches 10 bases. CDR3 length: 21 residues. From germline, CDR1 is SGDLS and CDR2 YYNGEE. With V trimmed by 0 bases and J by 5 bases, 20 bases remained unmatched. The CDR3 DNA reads TGTGCCAGCAGCGTAGGAGCGGGGGGGATAGCGGGAGGCCGTAGGAACAATGAGCAGTTCTTC. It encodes CASSVGAGGIAGGRRNNEQFF. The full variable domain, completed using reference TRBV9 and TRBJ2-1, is DSGVTQTPKHLITATGQRVTLRCSPRSGDLSVYWYQQSLDQGLQFLIQYYNGEERAKGNILERFSAQQFPDLHSELNLSSLELGDSALYFCASSVGAGGIAGGRRNNEQFFGPGTRLTVL.

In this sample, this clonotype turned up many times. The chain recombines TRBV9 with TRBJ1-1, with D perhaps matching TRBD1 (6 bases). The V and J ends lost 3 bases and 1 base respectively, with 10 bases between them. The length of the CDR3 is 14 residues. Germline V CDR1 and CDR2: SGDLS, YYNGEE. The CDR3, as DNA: TGTGCCAGCAGCGGGATGACAGGGAACACTGAAGCTTTCTTT. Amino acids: CASSGMTGNTEAFF.

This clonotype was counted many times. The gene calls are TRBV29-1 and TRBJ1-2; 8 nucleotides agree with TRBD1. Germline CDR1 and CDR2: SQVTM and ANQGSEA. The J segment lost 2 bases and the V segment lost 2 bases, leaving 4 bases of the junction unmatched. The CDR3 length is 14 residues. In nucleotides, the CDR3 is TGCAGCGTTGAACGAGGACAGGGAAACTATGGCTACACCTTC. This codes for CSVERGQGNYGYTF.

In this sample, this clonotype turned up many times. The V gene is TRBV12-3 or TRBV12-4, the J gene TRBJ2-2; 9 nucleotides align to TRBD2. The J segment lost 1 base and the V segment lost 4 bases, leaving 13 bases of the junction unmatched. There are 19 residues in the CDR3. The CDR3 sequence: CASSWEGGAGGLNTGELFF. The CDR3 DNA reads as TGTGCCAGCAGTTGGGAGGGCGGAGCGGGAGGACTGAACACCGGGGAGCTGTTTTTT.

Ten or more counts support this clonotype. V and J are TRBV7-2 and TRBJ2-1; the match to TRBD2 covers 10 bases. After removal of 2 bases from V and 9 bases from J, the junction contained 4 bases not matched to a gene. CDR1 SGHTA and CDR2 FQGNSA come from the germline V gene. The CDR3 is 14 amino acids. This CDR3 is CASSLLTSGLEQFF. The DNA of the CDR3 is TGTGCCAGCAGCTTATTGACTAGCGGGCTTGAGCAGTTCTTC.

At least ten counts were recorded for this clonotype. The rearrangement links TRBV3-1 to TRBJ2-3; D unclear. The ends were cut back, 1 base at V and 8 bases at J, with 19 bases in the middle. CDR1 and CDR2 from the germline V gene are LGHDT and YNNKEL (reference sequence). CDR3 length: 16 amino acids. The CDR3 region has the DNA TGTGCCAGCAGCCAAGCCCCCAGGTCCCCAGAAGGTACGCAGTATTTT. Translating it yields CASSQAPRSPEGTQYF.

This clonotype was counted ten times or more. CDR3 sequence reads: CASSLPGQGIIETQYF. Here the CDR3 DNA reads TGTGCCAGCAGTTTACCGGGACAGGGGATAATCGAGACCCAGTACTTC. The chain couples TRBV12-3 or TRBV12-4 to TRBJ2-5, with 10 bases matching TRBD1. The CDR3 is made up of 16 amino acids. V was clipped by 2 bases and J by 5 bases; unmatched bases: 8.

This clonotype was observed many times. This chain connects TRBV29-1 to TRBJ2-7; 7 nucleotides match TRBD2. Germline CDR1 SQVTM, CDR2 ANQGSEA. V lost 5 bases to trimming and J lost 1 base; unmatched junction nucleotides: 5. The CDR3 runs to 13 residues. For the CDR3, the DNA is TGCAGCGTTTTTGGCGGGAGATCCTACGAGCAGTACTTC. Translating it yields CSVFGGRSYEQYF.

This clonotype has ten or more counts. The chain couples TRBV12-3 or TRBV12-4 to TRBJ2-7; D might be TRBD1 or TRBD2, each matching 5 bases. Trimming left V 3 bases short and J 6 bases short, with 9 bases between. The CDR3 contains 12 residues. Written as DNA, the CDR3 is TGTGCCAGCAGTTTGCTGGGGACCGAGCAGTACTTC. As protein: CASSLLGTEQYF.

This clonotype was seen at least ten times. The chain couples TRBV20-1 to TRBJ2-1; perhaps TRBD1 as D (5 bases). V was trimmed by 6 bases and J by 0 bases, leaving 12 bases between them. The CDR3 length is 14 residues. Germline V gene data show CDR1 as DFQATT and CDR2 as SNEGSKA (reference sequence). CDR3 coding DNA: TGCAGTGCAACGGACATCCTCTCCTACAATGAGCAGTTCTTC. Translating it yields CSATDILSYNEQFF.

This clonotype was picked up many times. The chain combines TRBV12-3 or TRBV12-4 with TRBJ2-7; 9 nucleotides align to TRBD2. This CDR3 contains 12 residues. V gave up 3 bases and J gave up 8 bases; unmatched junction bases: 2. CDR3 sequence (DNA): TGTGCCAGCAGTTTTGGGACTAGCCAGCAGTACTTC. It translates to CASSFGTSQQYF.

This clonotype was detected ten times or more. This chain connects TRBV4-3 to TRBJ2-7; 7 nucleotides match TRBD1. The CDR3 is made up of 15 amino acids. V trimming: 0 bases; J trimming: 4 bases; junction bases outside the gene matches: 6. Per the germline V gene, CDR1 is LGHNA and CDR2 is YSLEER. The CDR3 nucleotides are TGCGCCAGCAGCCAAGACCGGGACAGCTTTTACGAGCAGTACTTC. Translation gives CASSQDRDSFYEQYF.

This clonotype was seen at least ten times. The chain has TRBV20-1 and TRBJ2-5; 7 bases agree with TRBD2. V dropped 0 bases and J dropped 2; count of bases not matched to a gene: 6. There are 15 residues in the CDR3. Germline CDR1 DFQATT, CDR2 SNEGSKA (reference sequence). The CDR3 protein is CSARDVWGGQETQYF. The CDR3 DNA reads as TGCAGTGCTAGAGATGTATGGGGGGGTCAAGAGACCCAGTACTTC.

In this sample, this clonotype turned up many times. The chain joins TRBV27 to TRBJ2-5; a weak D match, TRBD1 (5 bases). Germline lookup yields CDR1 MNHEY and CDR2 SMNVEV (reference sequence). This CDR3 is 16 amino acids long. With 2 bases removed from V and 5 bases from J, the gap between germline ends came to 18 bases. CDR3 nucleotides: TGTGCCAGCAGTTTAATAAGGGGAAACGTGGGGGAGACCCAGTACTTC. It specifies CASSLIRGNVGETQYF.

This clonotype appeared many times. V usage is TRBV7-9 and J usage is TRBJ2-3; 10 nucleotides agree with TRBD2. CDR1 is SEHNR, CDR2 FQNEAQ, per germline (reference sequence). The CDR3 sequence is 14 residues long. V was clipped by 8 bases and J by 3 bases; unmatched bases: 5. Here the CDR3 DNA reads TGTGCCAGCCAGCGGGAGGGAAGTACAGATACGCAGTATTTT. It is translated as CASQREGSTDTQYF. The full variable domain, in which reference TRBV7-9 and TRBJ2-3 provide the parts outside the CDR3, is DTGVSQNPRHKITKRGQNVTFRCDPISEHNRLYWYRQTLGQGPEFLTYFQNEAQLEKSRLLSDRFSAERPKGSFSTLEIQRTEQGDSAMYLCASQREGSTDTQYFGPGTRLTVL.

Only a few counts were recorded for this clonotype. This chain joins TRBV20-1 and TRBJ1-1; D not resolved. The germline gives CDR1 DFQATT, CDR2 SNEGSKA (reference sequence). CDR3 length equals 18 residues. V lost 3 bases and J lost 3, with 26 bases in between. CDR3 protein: CSASIHTEGDFEYTEAFF. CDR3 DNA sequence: TGCAGTGCTAGTATCCATACCGAGGGTGACTTTGAGTACACTGAAGCTTTCTTT.

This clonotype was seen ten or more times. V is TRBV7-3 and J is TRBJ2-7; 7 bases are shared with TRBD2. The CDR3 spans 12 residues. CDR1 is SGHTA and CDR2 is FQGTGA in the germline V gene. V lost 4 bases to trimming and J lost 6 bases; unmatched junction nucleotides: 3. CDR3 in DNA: TGTGCCAGCAGCTACGGCGGGGGCGAGCAGTACTTC. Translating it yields CASSYGGGEQYF.

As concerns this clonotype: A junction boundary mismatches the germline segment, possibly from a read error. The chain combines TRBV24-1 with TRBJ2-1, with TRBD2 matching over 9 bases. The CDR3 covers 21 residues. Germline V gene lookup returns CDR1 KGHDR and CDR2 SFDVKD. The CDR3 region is CATSYLKAGGKGTSLINEQFF. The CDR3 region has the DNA TGTGCCACCAGTTATTTGAAGGCCGGTGGTAAGGGGACTAGCTTGATCAATGAGCAGTTCTTC.

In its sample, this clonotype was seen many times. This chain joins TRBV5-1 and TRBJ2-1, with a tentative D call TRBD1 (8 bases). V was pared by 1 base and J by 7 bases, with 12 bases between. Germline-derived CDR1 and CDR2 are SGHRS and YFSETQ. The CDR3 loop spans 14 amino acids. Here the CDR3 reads CASSLIQGGNEQFF. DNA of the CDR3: TGCGCCAGCAGCTTGATACAGGGGGGGAATGAGCAGTTCTTC.

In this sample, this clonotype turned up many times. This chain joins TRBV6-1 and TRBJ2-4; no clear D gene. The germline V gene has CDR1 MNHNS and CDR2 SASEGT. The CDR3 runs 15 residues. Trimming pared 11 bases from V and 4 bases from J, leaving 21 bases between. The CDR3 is CAACAEPIGKNIQYF. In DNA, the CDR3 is TGTGCCGCTTGTGCGGAACCAATAGGTAAAAACATTCAGTACTTC.

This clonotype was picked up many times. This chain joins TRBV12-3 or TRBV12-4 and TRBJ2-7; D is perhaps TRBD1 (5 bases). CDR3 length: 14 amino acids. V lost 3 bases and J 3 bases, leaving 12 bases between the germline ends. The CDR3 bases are TGTGCCAGCAGTTTCTCTAGGGGTTTCTACGAGCAGTACTTC. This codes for CASSFSRGFYEQYF.

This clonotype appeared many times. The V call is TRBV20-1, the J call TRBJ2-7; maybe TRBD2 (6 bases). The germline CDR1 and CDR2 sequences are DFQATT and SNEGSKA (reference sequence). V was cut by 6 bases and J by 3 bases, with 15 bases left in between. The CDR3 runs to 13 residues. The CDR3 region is CSARRETGYEQYF. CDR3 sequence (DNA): TGCAGTGCCAGGAGGGAAACCGGCTACGAGCAGTACTTC.

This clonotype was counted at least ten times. The CDR3 is CASSWGDGSYEQFF. The CDR3 nucleotides read TGTGCCAGCAGCTGGGGCGACGGGAGCTATGAGCAGTTCTTC. The chain has TRBV5-4 and TRBJ2-1; maybe TRBD2 (6 bases). Trimming pared 3 bases from V and 8 bases from J, leaving 15 bases between. This CDR3 is 14 amino acids long. Germline V gene sequence: CDR1 SGHNT, CDR2 YYREEE (reference sequence). Using reference TRBV5-4 and TRBJ2-1 for the parts outside the CDR3, the full variable domain is ETGVTQSPTHLIKTRGQQVTLRCSSQSGHNTVSWYQQALGQGPQFIFQYYREEENGRGNFPPRFSGLQFPNYSSELNVNALELDDSALYLCASSWGDGSYEQFFGPGTRLTVL.

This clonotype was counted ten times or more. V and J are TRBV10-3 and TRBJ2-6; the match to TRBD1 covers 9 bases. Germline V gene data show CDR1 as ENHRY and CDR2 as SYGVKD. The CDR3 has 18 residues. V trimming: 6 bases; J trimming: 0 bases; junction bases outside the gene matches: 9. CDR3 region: CAIRDTGGKDSGANVLTF. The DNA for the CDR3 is TGTGCCATCAGGGATACAGGGGGCAAGGACTCTGGGGCCAACGTCCTGACTTTC.

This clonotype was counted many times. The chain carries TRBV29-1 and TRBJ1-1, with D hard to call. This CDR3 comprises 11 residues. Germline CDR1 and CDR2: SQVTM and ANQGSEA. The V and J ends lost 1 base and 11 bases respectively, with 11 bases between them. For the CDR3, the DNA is TGCAGCGTTGAAGTGGTGGGCGCCGCTTTCTTT. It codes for CSVEVVGAAFF.